This T cell receptor (beta chain) was found in a study of blood T cell repertoires in COVID-19. The table came from immunoSEQ multiplex PCR; TCRdb's copy has only in-frame clones and leaves some out. The sample records roughly 250,000 clones, 80% to 90% being singletons. With 5 bases removed from V and 8 bases from J, the gap between germline ends came to 21 bases. Germline V gives CDR1 SEHNR, CDR2 FQNEAQ (reference sequence). This CDR3 comprises 15 residues. This chain uses TRBV7-9 with TRBJ1-1; D might be TRBD1 (6 bases). Sequenced sample: PBMCs or T cells enriched from blood (not recorded which). The clonotype comes from a woman aged 25 to 45 with acute COVID-19. This chain's CDR3 is CASSPRQASVIEAFF. CDR3 DNA sequence: TGTGCCAGCAGCCCTAGACAGGCCTCCGTAATCGAAGCTTTCTTT.